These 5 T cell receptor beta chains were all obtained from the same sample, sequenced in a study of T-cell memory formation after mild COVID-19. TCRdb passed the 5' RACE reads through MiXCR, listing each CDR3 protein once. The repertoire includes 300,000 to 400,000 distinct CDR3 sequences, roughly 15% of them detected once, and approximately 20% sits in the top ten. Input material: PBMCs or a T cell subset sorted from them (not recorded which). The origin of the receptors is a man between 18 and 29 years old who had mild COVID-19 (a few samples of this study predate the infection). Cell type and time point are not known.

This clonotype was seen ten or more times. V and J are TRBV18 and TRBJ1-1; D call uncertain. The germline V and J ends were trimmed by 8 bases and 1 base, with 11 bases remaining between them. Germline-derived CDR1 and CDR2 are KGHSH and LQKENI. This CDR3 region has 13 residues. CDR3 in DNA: TGTGCCAGCAGCCCCCCGGGGAACACTGAAGCTTTCTTT. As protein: CASSPPGNTEAFF. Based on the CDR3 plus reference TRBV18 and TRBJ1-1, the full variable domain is NAGVMQNPRHLVRRRGQEARLRCSPMKGHSHVYWYRQLPEEGLKFMVYLQKENIIDESGMPKERFSAEFPKEGPSILRIQQVVRGDSAAYFCASSPPGNTEAFFGQGTRLTVV.

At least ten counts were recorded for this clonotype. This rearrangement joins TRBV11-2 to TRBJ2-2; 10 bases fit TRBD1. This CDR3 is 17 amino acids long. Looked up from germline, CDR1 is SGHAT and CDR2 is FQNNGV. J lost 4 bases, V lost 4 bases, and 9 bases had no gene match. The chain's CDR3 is CASSSFRDRGRTGELFF. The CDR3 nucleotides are TGTGCCAGCAGCTCCTTCCGGGACAGGGGTCGCACCGGGGAGCTGTTTTTT.

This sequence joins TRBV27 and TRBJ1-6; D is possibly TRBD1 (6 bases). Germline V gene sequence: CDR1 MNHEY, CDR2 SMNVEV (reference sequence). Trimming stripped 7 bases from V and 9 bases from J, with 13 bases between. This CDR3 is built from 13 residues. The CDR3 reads CASTLGGRSPLHF. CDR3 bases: TGTGCCAGCACCCTCGGGGGGCGTTCACCCCTCCACTTT.

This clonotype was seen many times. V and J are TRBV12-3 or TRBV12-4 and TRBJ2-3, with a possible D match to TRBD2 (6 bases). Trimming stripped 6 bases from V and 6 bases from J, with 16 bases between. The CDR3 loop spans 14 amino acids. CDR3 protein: CASRHWDFRDTQYF. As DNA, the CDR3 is TGTGCCAGCAGACACTGGGACTTCAGGGATACGCAGTATTTT.

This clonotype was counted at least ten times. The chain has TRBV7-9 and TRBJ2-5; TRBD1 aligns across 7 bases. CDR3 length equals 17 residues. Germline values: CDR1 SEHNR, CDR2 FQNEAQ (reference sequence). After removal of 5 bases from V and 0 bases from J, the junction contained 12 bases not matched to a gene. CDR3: CASSTPIQTGYQETQYF. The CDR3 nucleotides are TGTGCCAGCAGCACCCCCATCCAGACAGGGTACCAAGAGACCCAGTACTTC. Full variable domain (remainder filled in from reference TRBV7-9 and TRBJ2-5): DTGVSQNPRHKITKRGQNVTFRCDPISEHNRLYWYRQTLGQGPEFLTYFQNEAQLEKSRLLSDRFSAERPKGSFSTLEIQRTEQGDSAMYLCASSTPIQTGYQETQYFGPGTRLLVL.